The 20 T cell receptor beta chains reported below all come from one sample, sequenced in a study of T-cell reconstitution after alpha-beta-depleted transplantation in children. Unique molecular identifiers featured in how the TCRbeta library was prepared. Each CDR3 protein is one row after TCRdb ran MiXCR on the PCR reads. The sample consists of almost 500,000 distinct CDR3 sequences, roughly a tenth of them appearing once. Sequencing used PBMCs, obtained before TCRalphabeta/CD19-depleted stem cell transplant. The receptors here all came from a child aged 2 to 15 with inherited bone marrow failure, due to receive a stem cell transplant.

The chain carries TRBV5-1 and TRBJ2-3, with 10 bases that match TRBD2. V dropped 2 bases and J dropped 3; count of bases not matched to a gene: 6. Germline values: CDR1 SGHRS, CDR2 YFSETQ. CDR3 length equals 16 residues. This CDR3 is CASSFLAGEVTDTQYF. CDR3 sequence (DNA): TGCGCCAGCAGCTTTCTAGCGGGAGAAGTGACAGATACGCAGTATTTT.

This clonotype was picked up many times. The CDR3 coding sequence is TGTGCCAGCAGCGGAAGCAATGAGCAGTTCTTC. Translating it yields CASSGSNEQFF. The gene calls are TRBV5-4 and TRBJ2-1, with D uncertain. Germline CDR1 is SGHNT and CDR2 is YYREEE (reference sequence). The CDR3 runs 11 residues. V was trimmed by 4 bases and J by 6 bases, leaving 5 bases between them. Based on the CDR3 plus reference TRBV5-4 and TRBJ2-1, the full variable domain is ETGVTQSPTHLIKTRGQQVTLRCSSQSGHNTVSWYQQALGQGPQFIFQYYREEENGRGNFPPRFSGLQFPNYSSELNVNALELDDSALYLCASSGSNEQFFGPGTRLTVL.

This clonotype showed up many times. CDR3 in amino acids: CASSQDGGRLLHEQYF. Written as DNA, the CDR3 is TGCGCCAGCAGCCAAGATGGGGGCCGACTATTGCACGAGCAGTACTTC. J is TRBJ2-7 and V is TRBV4-3, with D perhaps matching TRBD1 (6 bases). V lost 0 bases, J lost 5 bases, and 17 bases lay in between. This CDR3 is built from 16 residues. The germline CDR1 and CDR2 sequences are LGHNA and YSLEER.

The chain recombines TRBV30 with TRBJ2-1; 11 nucleotides line up with TRBD2. Per germline, CDR1 GTSNPN and CDR2 SVGIG (reference sequence). V shed 8 bases and J 5 bases; nucleotides not matched to a gene: 23. The CDR3 extends over 19 amino acids. The DNA for the CDR3 is TGTGCCGGCGTCAGGGGGGCACGAAATAGCGGGAGGGCGAACAATGAGCAGTTCTTC. This encodes CAGVRGARNSGRANNEQFF.

This clonotype was counted many times. The gene calls are TRBV12-3 or TRBV12-4 and TRBJ2-1; D unclear. The CDR3 covers 14 residues. Trimming left V 3 bases short and J 5 bases short, with 11 bases between. The DNA for the CDR3 is TGTGCCAGCAGTTTCTCCAGGCCCCACAATGAGCAGTTCTTC. Amino acids: CASSFSRPHNEQFF.

This clonotype occurred many times. V gene TRBV4-3 combines with J gene TRBJ2-7, with TRBD2 matching 8 bases. The CDR3 extends over 15 amino acids. In germline, CDR1 is LGHNA, CDR2 YSLEER. With 1 base clipped from V and 3 bases from J, the junction kept 5 bases outside the gene matches. DNA of the CDR3: TGCGCCAGCAGCCAAGGCTCTAGCGGGTTCTACGAGCAGTACTTC. It codes for CASSQGSSGFYEQYF.

This clonotype occurred many times. The rearrangement uses TRBV5-1 and TRBJ2-2; TRBD2 matches 10 bases. With V trimmed by 0 bases and J by 5 bases, 4 bases remained unmatched. CDR3 length: 16 residues. Looked up from germline, CDR1 is SGHRS and CDR2 is YFSETQ. The CDR3 sequence: CASSLAASGRTGELFF. The CDR3 DNA follows: TGCGCCAGCAGCTTGGCAGCTAGCGGGAGAACCGGGGAGCTGTTTTTT. Filled out from reference TRBV5-1 and TRBJ2-2, the complete variable domain reads KAGVTQTPRYLIKTRGQQVTLSCSPISGHRSVSWYQQTPGQGLQFLFEYFSETQRNKGNFPGRFSGRQFSNSRSEMNVSTLELGDSALYLCASSLAASGRTGELFFGEGSRLTVL.

The table lists this clonotype with a few counts. The rearrangement uses TRBV12-3 or TRBV12-4 and TRBJ2-7; 9 positions agree with TRBD2. This CDR3 is 15 amino acids long. Losses at the gene ends were 7 bases for V and 3 bases for J; bases not matched to a gene: 10. The CDR3: CASTLSGLAFYEQYF. Here the CDR3 DNA reads TGTGCCAGCACCCTTTCGGGACTAGCTTTCTACGAGCAGTACTTC.

This clonotype was detected ten times or more. The chain employs TRBV4-3 and TRBJ1-5; D gene ambiguous. The CDR3 sequence is 14 residues long. Germline V gene data show CDR1 as LGHNA and CDR2 as YSLEER. Trimming cost V 0 bases and J 9 bases, with 12 bases left between them. CDR3 residues: CASSQDPLGSPQHF. CDR3 coding DNA: TGCGCCAGCAGCCAAGACCCCTTAGGATCGCCCCAGCATTTT.

In this sample, this clonotype turned up many times. The rearrangement links TRBV27 to TRBJ2-3, with a tentative D call TRBD2 (5 bases). Per germline, CDR1 MNHEY and CDR2 SMNVEV (reference sequence). The CDR3 is 13 residues long. Trimming took 5 bases from V and 7 from J, leaving 13 bases between them. CDR3: CASSAALGYTQYF. The CDR3 DNA reads TGTGCCAGCAGTGCCGCACTAGGATATACGCAGTATTTT.

This clonotype was counted only a few times. The V call is TRBV12-3 or TRBV12-4, the J call TRBJ2-2; D possibly matches TRBD1 or TRBD2 (6 bases each). V was pared by 10 bases and J by 6 bases, with 15 bases between. The CDR3 runs to 13 residues. CDR3 coding DNA: TGTGCCAACTCCCTTGGGGGGCCCGGGGAGCTGTTTTTT. It is translated as CANSLGGPGELFF.

This clonotype was recorded at least ten times. The rearrangement joins TRBV20-1 to TRBJ1-6; TRBD1 agrees at 7 bases. V was pared by 2 bases and J by 2 bases, with 6 bases of the junction left unmatched. Germline CDR1 DFQATT, CDR2 SNEGSKA (reference sequence). The CDR3 covers 16 residues. The CDR3 is CSARLQGGPYNSPLHF. CDR3 bases: TGCAGTGCTAGACTCCAAGGGGGCCCCTATAATTCACCCCTCCACTTT.

This clonotype was observed at least ten times. The rearrangement uses TRBV20-1 and TRBJ2-7; D remains unclear. The germline gives CDR1 DFQATT, CDR2 SNEGSKA (reference sequence). The CDR3 covers 11 residues. V lost 3 bases to trimming and J lost 3 bases, with 6 bases between them. Here the CDR3 reads CSARRFYEQYF. The CDR3 bases are TGCAGTGCTAGGCGCTTCTACGAGCAGTACTTC.

This clonotype was detected ten times or more. The chain joins TRBV10-3 to TRBJ2-7, with 13 bases aligning to TRBD2. CDR3 length: 16 residues. V lost 4 bases, J lost 5 bases, and 8 bases stayed unmatched. In germline, CDR1 is ENHRY, CDR2 SYGVKD. The CDR3 DNA follows: TGTGCCATCAGTGGGTCCGGACTAGCGGGAGTCGACGAGCAGTACTTC. Its protein product is CAISGSGLAGVDEQYF.

V is TRBV20-1 and J is TRBJ1-3, with D hard to call. The CDR3 length is 14 residues. V lost 0 bases and J lost 0, with 6 bases in between. Germline V gene sequence: CDR1 DFQATT, CDR2 SNEGSKA (reference sequence). CDR3 amino acids: CSARDGSSGNTIYF. For the CDR3, the DNA is TGCAGTGCTAGAGACGGCAGCTCTGGAAACACCATATATTTT.

This clonotype was detected many times. This chain connects TRBV27 to TRBJ1-5; D uncertain. Looked up from germline, CDR1 is MNHEY and CDR2 is SMNVEV (reference sequence). The V and J ends lost 6 bases and 1 base respectively, with 4 bases between them. CDR3 size: 12 residues. The CDR3 bases are TGTGCCAGCAGGGGAAGCAATCAGCCCCAGCATTTT. Its translation is CASRGSNQPQHF.

The table lists this clonotype with a count of one. This chain connects TRBV27 to TRBJ2-7, with 9 bases that match TRBD1. This CDR3 has 16 residues. Germline loops: CDR1 MNHEY, CDR2 SMNVEV (reference sequence). The ends lost 3 bases at V and 5 bases at J; junction bases unmatched: 11. The CDR3 reads CASSFTGTGFLHEQYF. CDR3 nucleotide sequence: TGTGCCAGCAGTTTCACCGGGACAGGGTTTCTCCACGAGCAGTACTTC.

This clonotype occurred many times. The chain combines TRBV7-8 with TRBJ2-5; tentative D call: TRBD2 (6 bases). V lost 1 base, J lost 2 bases, and 11 bases lay in between. Germline-derived CDR1 and CDR2 are SGHVS and FQNEAQ. CDR3 length: 15 residues. The CDR3 nucleotides are TGTGCCAGCAGCTTAGGGGGGGACCCACAAGAGACCCAGTACTTC. This sequence encodes CASSLGGDPQETQYF.

In this sample, this clonotype turned up many times. This chain uses TRBV11-2 with TRBJ1-3; D gene unclear. The CDR3 runs 12 residues. Trimming took off 5 bases at V and 3 bases at J, with 5 bases between the two ends. The germline V gene encodes CDR1 SGHAT and CDR2 FQNNGV. The CDR3 DNA sequence: TGTGCCAGCAGCGGAGTTGGAAACACCATATATTTT. Translated: CASSGVGNTIYF.

CDR3 region: CASSQPGTAFYEQYF. CDR3 in DNA: TGCGCCAGCAGTCAGCCCGGGACAGCGTTCTACGAGCAGTACTTC. The genes are TRBV23-1 and TRBJ2-7, with 7 positions matching TRBD1. TRBV23-1 is an open reading frame, and its role is uncertain. The V and J ends lost 3 bases and 3 bases, in that order; junction bases with no gene match: 8. This CDR3 contains 15 residues.